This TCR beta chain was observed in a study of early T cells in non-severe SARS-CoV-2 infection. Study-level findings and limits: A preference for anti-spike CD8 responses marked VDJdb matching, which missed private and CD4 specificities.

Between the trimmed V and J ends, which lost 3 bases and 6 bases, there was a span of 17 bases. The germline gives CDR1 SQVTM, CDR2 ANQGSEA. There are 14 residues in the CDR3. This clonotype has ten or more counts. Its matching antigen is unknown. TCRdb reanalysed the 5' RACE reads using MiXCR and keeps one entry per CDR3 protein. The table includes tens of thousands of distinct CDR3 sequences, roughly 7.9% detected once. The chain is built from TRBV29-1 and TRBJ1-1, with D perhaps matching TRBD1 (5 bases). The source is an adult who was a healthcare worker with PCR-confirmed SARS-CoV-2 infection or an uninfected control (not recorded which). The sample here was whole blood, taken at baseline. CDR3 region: CSVEGWGGGAEAFF. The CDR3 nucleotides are TGCAGCGTTGAGGGGTGGGGCGGTGGCGCTGAAGCTTTCTTT.